These 32 T cell receptor delta chains came from one sample sequenced in a study of Vγ9Vδ2 T cells in congenital toxoplasmosis. cDNA was made by template-switch reverse transcription with TRGC- and TRDC-specific primers in one tube. The TRGC primer design covered both constant genes, TRGC1 and TRGC2. TCRdb reanalysed the reads with CATT. Of 400 to 500 delta-chain clones listed, about 43% are singletons. The sequenced sample consisted of gamma-delta T cells from blood. These receptors were collected from a child under 10 years old born to a mother with Toxoplasma gondii infection during pregnancy, either congenitally infected or uninfected (not recorded which).

The table lists this clone with a count of one. The mismatch at residue 3 between this DNA's translation and the TCRdb protein of a much larger clone likely reflects a read error; the protein shown is translated from the DNA. The chain employs TRDV3 and TRDJ1, with TRDD3 matching 13 bases. Here the J gene came from matching the DNA to germline, since TCRdb omits it. Trimming cost V 5 bases and J 2 bases; bases outside gene matches: 14. Germline CDR1 reads TVYSNPD; CDR2 reads GDNSRS (reference sequence). This CDR3 is built from 17 residues. Here the CDR3 reads CAVTGGYGSLPTDKLIF. The CDR3 region has the DNA TGTGCCGTTACTGGGGGATACGGGTCACTCCCGACCGATAAACTCATCTTT.

A note on this clone: A far larger clone is only one base removed, so a read error is likely. This chain uses TRAV29/DV5 with TRDJ1; D may be TRDD3 (5 bases). TCRdb gives no J gene; it was assigned here by matching the DNA to germline. Trimming pared 0 bases from V and 2 bases from J, leaving 50 bases between. This CDR3 comprises 27 residues. Germline V gene sequence: CDR1 NSMFDY, CDR2 ISSIKDK. The chain's CDR3 is CAASASGSKRSGAQTGALVGLTDKLIF. CDR3 nucleotide sequence: TGTGCAGCAAGCGCGAGCGGTTCCAAAAGAAGTGGGGCCCAGACCGGAGCTTTAGTGGGATTAACCGATAAACTCATCTTT.

By share of the sample, this clone is hyperexpanded. This specimen includes other DNA sequences encoding the same CDR3. The chain uses TRDV2 and TRDJ3, with TRDD3 matching over 10 bases. The CDR3 extends over 21 amino acids. CDR1 is GEAIGNYY, CDR2 EKD, per germline. V shed 0 bases, J shed 0 bases, and the junction held 10 bases outside the gene matches. CDR3 sequence: CACDTVLGDPKSSWDTRQMFF. DNA for the CDR3: TGTGCCTGTGACACCGTACTGGGGGATCCGAAGAGCTCCTGGGACACCCGACAGATGTTTTTC.

About this clone itself: TCRdb's listed protein matches a much larger clone and diverges from this DNA's translation at residue 7, likely through a read error; the protein shown comes from the DNA. J is TRDJ3 and V is TRDV2, with no clear D. The J gene comes from matching the DNA to germline here; TCRdb lacks it. The CDR3 has 13 residues. Per germline, CDR1 GEAIGNYY and CDR2 EKD. The CDR3 region has the DNA TGTGCCTGTGACACCTGGGAAACCCGACAGATGTTTTTC. Protein sequence: CACDTWETRQMFF.

About this clone itself: TCRdb lists the protein of a much larger clone for this DNA, which differs at residue 9, so this is likely a read error; the protein given here is translated from the DNA itself. The chain is built from TRDV1 and TRDJ1, with 7 bases aligning to TRDD2. TCRdb supplies no J gene; here it was assigned by aligning the nucleotide sequence to germline. The length of the CDR3 is 18 residues. Germline CDR1 is TSWWSYY and CDR2 is QGS. V was clipped by 3 bases and J by 2 bases; unmatched bases: 15. This CDR3 reads CALGDSYGGWRGTDKLIF. The CDR3 DNA reads TGTGCTCTTGGGGATTCCTACGGGGGCTGGAGGGGGACCGATAAACTCATCTTT.

A remark on this clone: This likely traces to a read error, being one base from a far larger clone. Other nucleotide sequences from this sample produce the same CDR3. The gene calls are TRDV1 and TRDJ1, with TRDD2 matching over 7 bases. The CDR3 covers 18 residues. Per germline, CDR1 TSWWSYY and CDR2 QGS. V lost 6 bases to trimming and J lost 2 bases; unmatched junction nucleotides: 18. The CDR3 DNA reads as TGTGCTCTTGGAGATTCCTACGGGGACTGGAGGGGGACCGATAAACTCATCTTT. Amino acids: CALGDSYGDWRGTDKLIF.

A word on this clone: This DNA's translation and the protein TCRdb lists, from a much larger clone, do not match at residue 6, likely due to a read error; the protein shown is translated from the DNA. The V gene is TRDV2, the J gene TRDJ2; 10 bases are a match to TRDD3. The J gene, missing from TCRdb, was assigned here through DNA to germline matching. The trim removed 0 bases at V and 3 bases at J, leaving 3 bases unmatched. This CDR3 is 16 amino acids long. Germline V CDR1 and CDR2: GEAIGNYY, EKD. CDR3 in DNA: TGTGCCTGTGACACCGCGGGGGATACGCTGACAGCACAACTCTTCTTT. Translating it yields CACDTAGDTLTAQLFF.

Of note for this clone: It is likely a read error: a sequence one base away is far more abundant. V is TRAV38-2/DV8 and J is TRDJ1; 11 bases line up with TRDD3. Germline V gene lookup returns CDR1 TSESDYY and CDR2 QEAYKQQN. There are 17 residues in the CDR3. The J segment lost 2 bases and the V segment lost 4 bases, leaving 10 bases of the junction unmatched. The CDR3 is CAYRGVLGDKETDKLIF. Here the CDR3 DNA reads TGTGCTTATAGGGGGGTACTGGGGGATAAAGAAACCGATAAACTCATCTTT.

The V gene is uncalled and the J gene is TRDJ2. This CDR3 spans 10 amino acids. CDR3 loop: CSALTAQLFF. In DNA, the CDR3 is TGTAGTGCTTTGACAGCACAACTCTTCTTT.

On this clone: The translation of this DNA and the TCRdb protein of a much larger clone differ at residue 16, probably owing to a read error; the protein shown here is translated from the DNA. Here the V gene is TRDV1, but the J gene went uncalled; the DNA was not used to check the table's D call, TRDD3. This CDR3 comprises 18 residues. Germline-derived CDR1 and CDR2 are TSWWSYY and QGS. The CDR3 region is CALGDSYGDWRGTDKRIF. Here the CDR3 DNA reads TGTGCTCTTGGGGATTCCTACGGGGACTGGAGGGGGACCGATAAACGCATCTTT.

Comments on this clone: The DNA is left out, because the CDR3 cannot be placed on it with certainty; the CDR3 is given as TCRdb lists it. No call exists for the J gene, whereas the V gene is TRAV29/DV5; the DNA was not used to check the table's D call, TRDD3. CDR1 and CDR2 (germline): NSMFDY, ISSIKDK. The CDR3 is 27 residues long, ends included. The CDR3: CSVLLCSKRGLPPSTGGYLLYTDKLIF.

As for this clone: This DNA's translation and the protein TCRdb lists, from a much larger clone, do not match at residue 4, likely due to a read error; the protein shown is translated from the DNA. V and J are TRDV3 and TRDJ1; 12 positions agree with TRDD3. Germline matching of the DNA provided the J gene here, since TCRdb leaves it blank. Trimming removed 2 bases from V and 2 bases from J; junction bases left unmatched: 12. CDR1 and CDR2 (germline): TVYSNPD, GDNSRS (reference sequence). This CDR3 spans 17 amino acids. CDR3 nucleotides: TGTGCCTTTGCTGGGGGATACGGGTCACTCCCGACCGATAAACTCATCTTT. Protein: CAFAGGYGSLPTDKLIF.

This clone has just a few counts. One base separates it from a far larger clone, so it is likely a read error. The rearrangement joins TRDV1 to TRDJ1; 11 bases are a match to TRDD3. This CDR3 contains 24 residues. Germline CDR1 reads TSWWSYY; CDR2 reads QGS. V trimming: 2 bases; J trimming: 0 bases; junction bases outside the gene matches: 26. The CDR3 bases are TGTGCTCTTGGGGAAGTGAGGAAAGCCTCCGTCTCGTACTGGGGGATAGGGTACACCGATAAACTCATCTTT. Protein product: CALGEVRKASVSYWGIGYTDKLIF.

Note on this clone: A far larger clone is off by one base, so a read error is likely. Other nucleotide sequences from this sample produce the same CDR3. This rearrangement joins TRDV2 to TRDJ3; D unresolved. Matching the DNA to germline supplied the J gene, which TCRdb does not give. The CDR3 extends over 16 amino acids. Germline V gene sequence: CDR1 GEAIGNYY, CDR2 EKD. Written as DNA, the CDR3 is TGTGCATGTGACAGTATTAGCTCCTGGGACACCCGACAGATGTTTTTC. Translation gives CACDSISSWDTRQMFF.

As regards this clone: A far larger clone lies a single base away; this is likely a read error. In the same sample, other DNA sequences code for this CDR3. Here the V gene is TRDV2, but the J gene went uncalled; the table calls TRDD3, which could not be checked here. Germline V lookup: CDR1 GEAIGNYY, CDR2 EKD. The CDR3 has 14 residues. CDR3 sequence (DNA): TGTGCCTGTGACACCTGGGGGATACCCGATAAACTTATCTTT. Translation: CACDTWGIPDKLIF.

This clone is judged hyperexpanded. This sample includes further DNA sequences coding for the same CDR3. The chain uses TRDV2 and TRDJ2; 11 bases are shared with TRDD3. CDR3 length: 16 residues. Germline trimming cut 0 bases from V and 3 bases from J; bases unmatched to any gene: 2. Germline V CDR1 and CDR2: GEAIGNYY, EKD. The CDR3 DNA reads as TGTGCCTGTGACACCGTGGGGGATACGCTGACAGCACAACTCTTCTTT. This gives the protein CACDTVGDTLTAQLFF.

About this clone itself: Translating this DNA gives a protein that differs at residue 5 from the TCRdb one, which belongs to a much larger clone; a read error is likely, and the protein shown is this translation. J is TRDJ3 and V is TRDV2; D is unclear. TCRdb is silent on the J gene; assignment here came from matching the DNA to germline. The CDR3 loop spans 16 amino acids. The germline CDR1 and CDR2 sequences are GEAIGNYY and EKD. Trimming removed 3 bases from V and 0 bases from J, with 8 bases in between. In DNA form, the CDR3 reads TGTGCCTGTGACGGTATTAGCTCCTGGGACACCCGACAGATGTTTTTC. Protein: CACDGISSWDTRQMFF.

As concerns this clone: With a far larger clone one base away, a read error is the likely cause. This chain joins TRDV1 and TRDJ1; a possible D gene is TRDD2 (8 bases). Since TCRdb gives no J gene, matching the DNA to germline was used here to assign it. CDR1 and CDR2 from the germline V gene are TSWWSYY and QGS. The CDR3 loop spans 24 amino acids. CDR3 region: CARGERLPLSGGPFLRGGTDKLIF. The CDR3 region has the DNA TGTGCTCGTGGGGAACGCCTCCCCCTTAGTGGGGGACCCTTCCTAAGAGGGGGCACCGATAAACTCATCTTT.

In this sample, this clone turned up once. TCRdb shows a much larger clone's protein in place of this DNA's translation, and the two differ at residue 12, likely through a read error; the protein shown is translated from the DNA. The chain combines TRDV1 with TRDJ1; 9 bases align to TRDD3. TCRdb lists no J gene, so it was determined here by aligning the DNA to germline. Germline CDR1 reads TSWWSYY; CDR2 reads QGS. There are 18 residues in the CDR3. The ends lost 3 bases at V and 3 bases at J; junction bases unmatched: 14. In DNA, the CDR3 is TGTGCTCTTGGGGACTCTTCCCACTGGGGGACGAAGGCCGATAAACTCATCTTT. Translation gives CALGDSSHWGTKADKLIF.

This clone turned up a few times. TCRdb pairs this DNA with a much larger clone's protein that differs at residue 5, likely a read error; the protein shown was translated from the DNA. The V gene is TRAV23/DV6, the J gene TRDJ1; 13 bases are a match to TRDD3. Germline CDR1 NTAFDY, CDR2 IRPDVSE (reference sequence). The CDR3 contains 20 residues. This CDR3 is CAVATLPDRLGDTNTDKLIF. The CDR3 nucleotides are TGTGCCGTGGCCACACTCCCAGATAGACTGGGGGATACGAACACCGATAAACTCATCTTT.

In regard to this clone: A far bigger clonotype differs at one base, so this is likely a read error. The chain recombines TRDV2 with TRDJ3, with 11 positions matching TRDD3. As TCRdb names no J gene, one was assigned here on the basis of a DNA match to germline. The CDR3 sequence is 19 residues long. Germline V gene lookup returns CDR1 GEAIGNYY and CDR2 EKD. The chain's CDR3 is CAWDTVTGGYSWDTRQMFF. DNA for the CDR3: TGTGCCTGGGACACCGTTACTGGGGGATACTCCTGGGACACCCGACAGATGTTTTTC.

In regard to this clone: A read error likely explains this, since a far larger clone differs by one base. The same CDR3 arises from other DNA sequences in this sample as well. The chain couples TRDV2 to TRDJ3; TRDD3 agrees at 8 bases. Germline matching of the DNA provided the J gene here, since TCRdb leaves it blank. Germline values: CDR1 GEAIGNYY, CDR2 EKD. This CDR3 region has 18 residues. CDR3 sequence (DNA): TGTGCCTGTGACCTTACTGGGGGCCGCTCCTGGGACACCAGACAGATGTTTTTC. Its protein product is CACDLTGGRSWDTRQMFF.

This clone was detected only a few times. A far larger clone lies a single base away; this is likely a read error. The chain recombines TRDV1 with TRDJ1; weak D call: TRDD2 (8 bases). TCRdb carries no J gene annotation; the J gene was assigned here by matching the DNA with germline. This CDR3 contains 24 residues. Germline V gene data show CDR1 as TSWWSYY and CDR2 as QGS. This chain's CDR3 is CALVERLPLSGGPFLRGGTDKLIF. The CDR3 DNA is TGTGCTCTTGTGGAACGCCTCCCCCTTAGTGGGGGACCCTTCCTAAGAGGGGGCACCGATAAACTCATCTTT.

Concerning this clone: Given a far larger clone just one base away, this is likely a sequencing read error. The chain is built from TRAV29/DV5 and TRDJ1, with D possibly TRDD3 on 5 matching bases. The J gene is not listed in TCRdb, so it was assigned here from a DNA match to germline. CDR1 and CDR2 (germline): NSMFDY, ISSIKDK. This CDR3 spans 27 amino acids. The ends were cut back, 0 bases at V and 1 base at J, with 49 bases in the middle. The CDR3 DNA reads TGTGCAGCAAGCGCGAGCGGTTCCAAAAGAAGGGGGGCCCAGACCGGAGCTTTAGTGGGATTCACCGATAAACTCATCTTT. It codes for CAASASGSKRRGAQTGALVGFTDKLIF.

For this clone: A read error is likely here: a far larger clone is one base away. The J gene is TRDJ3, the V gene TRDV2; D is uncertain. CDR3 length equals 17 residues. Per the germline V gene, CDR1 is GEAIGNYY and CDR2 is EKD. CDR3 DNA sequence: TGTTCCTGTGACACAACGGTAAGCTCCTGGGACACCCGACAGATGTTTTTC. Protein: CSCDTTVSSWDTRQMFF.

This clone has a handful of counts. Sequence at one end of the junction differs from germline and may be a read error. The rearrangement uses TRDV1 and TRDJ1; D is possibly TRDD2 (8 bases). From germline, CDR1 is TSWWSYY and CDR2 QGS. The CDR3 covers 24 residues. CDR3 sequence (DNA): TGTGCTCTTGGTGAACGCCTCCCCCTTATTGGGGGACCCTTCCTAAGAGTGGGCACCGATAAACTCATCTTT. It yields the protein CALGERLPLIGGPFLRVGTDKLIF.

In this sample, this clone turned up a few times. This likely traces to a read error, being one base from a far larger clone. The same CDR3 also results from other DNA sequences found in this sample. This chain joins TRDV1 and TRDJ1; 7 bases agree with TRDD2. Germline values: CDR1 TSWWSYY, CDR2 QGS. Losses at the gene ends were 3 bases for V and 2 bases for J; bases not matched to a gene: 15. This CDR3 contains 18 residues. For the CDR3, the DNA is TGTGCTCTTGGGGATTCCTACGGGGAATGGAGGGGGACCGATAAACTCATCTTT. Its translation: CALGDSYGEWRGTDKLIF.

This clone was picked up a small number of times. A far larger clone is off by one base, so a read error is likely. The chain links TRDV1 to TRDJ1; 10 bases match TRDD3. Germline V lookup: CDR1 TSWWSYY, CDR2 QGS. V lost 2 bases to trimming and J lost 9 bases; unmatched junction nucleotides: 30. There are 22 residues in the CDR3. As DNA, the CDR3 is TGTGCTCTTGGGGAATCACCTTCCATTGGTACTGGGGGATCCGCAGGGACAGCACAACTCATCTTT. Translation gives CALGESPSIGTGGSAGTAQLIF.

This clone was observed a few times. Only one base separates this from a far larger clonotype, so it likely reflects a read error. The rearrangement links TRDV1 to TRDJ1; TRDD3 agrees at 7 bases. This CDR3 comprises 22 residues. Germline CDR1 reads TSWWSYY; CDR2 reads QGS. After removal of 1 base from V and 3 bases from J, the junction contained 26 bases not matched to a gene. The CDR3 is CALGEPWRTSRLVDTRSDKLIF. CDR3 coding DNA: TGTGCTCTTGGGGAACCTTGGAGAACTTCCAGGCTGGTGGATACGCGGTCCGATAAACTCATCTTT.

As to this clone: It is likely a read error: a sequence one base away is far more abundant. Within the sample, other DNA sequences also encode this same CDR3. The chain couples TRDV1 to TRDJ3, with a possible D match to TRDD3 (9 bases). TCRdb supplies no J gene; here it was assigned by aligning the nucleotide sequence to germline. The V gene lost 6 bases and the J gene lost 3 bases, with 33 bases spanning the gap. The CDR3 contains 23 residues. Per germline, CDR1 TSWWSYY and CDR2 QGS. The CDR3 sequence: CALGAGLPNIWGIVYWDTRQMFF. The CDR3 DNA is TGTGCTCTTGGTGCCGGCCTTCCTAATATATGGGGGATAGTCTACTGGGACACCCGACAGATGTTTTTC.

In its sample, this clone ranks as large (0.1 to 1%). Additional DNA sequences in this sample encode the identical CDR3. V usage is TRDV2 and J usage is TRDJ1; 8 bases agree with TRDD3. CDR3 size: 14 residues. CDR1 is GEAIGNYY, CDR2 EKD, per germline. With 2 bases clipped from V and 0 bases from J, the junction kept 1 base outside the gene matches. In DNA form, the CDR3 reads TGTGCCTGTGACAAACTGGGGGACACCGATAAACTCATCTTT. Protein: CACDKLGDTDKLIF.

Notes on this clone: This probably arose from a read error, given a far larger clone one base away. This sample includes further DNA sequences coding for the same CDR3. The chain uses TRDV1 and TRDJ1, with a weak D call TRDD3 (6 bases). TCRdb records no J gene; here it was assigned by comparing the DNA to germline. The CDR3 spans 17 residues. Germline V gene data show CDR1 as TSWWSYY and CDR2 as QGS. The CDR3 DNA is TGTGCTCTGGGGGAATTCTTGGTGACAGACCCCGCCGTTGGACTCATCTTT. Encoded protein: CALGEFLVTDPAVGLIF.